The source of this T cell receptor beta chain is a study of blood T cell repertoires in COVID-19. Using immunoSEQ multiplex PCR, the repertoire was profiled, and TCRdb retains in-frame clones only, with some absent. The table includes about 480,000 clones, roughly nine tenths detected once. Unmatched junction bases numbered 5, after V lost 5 bases and J lost 7 bases. The CDR3 is 14 residues long. The germline gives CDR1 SEHNR, CDR2 FQNEAQ (reference sequence). The specimen was peripheral blood. This chain links TRBV7-9 with TRBJ1-4; 9 nucleotides agree with TRBD1. This receptor was taken from a young man with COVID-19, enrolled during active disease. Written as DNA, the CDR3 is TGTGCCAGCAGCGGACAGGGGATAATTGAAAAACTGTTTTTT. The encoded protein is CASSGQGIIEKLFF.